This T cell receptor beta chain was sequenced for a study of blood T cell repertoires in COVID-19. Per the study methods: Quantification of nucleated cells was approximated via reference gene primer amplification. Sequencing was performed with immunoSEQ multiplex PCR; in TCRdb, only in-frame clones are kept and a portion is missing. The V and J calls and clone size come from that table; D and trimming were worked out from the DNA. The repertoire includes hundreds of thousands of clones, roughly 80% of them detected once, and 2% to 3% sits in the top ten. The CDR3 spans 12 residues. The germline CDR1 and CDR2 sequences are LGHNT and FRNRAP. The germline V and J ends were trimmed by 6 bases and 7 bases, with 12 bases remaining between them.

This TCR was recovered from a woman aged 40 to 50 with active or convalescent COVID-19. Sequencing input: peripheral blood. This chain uses TRBV12-5 with TRBJ1-2; D remains ambiguous. CDR3 residues: CASGRTETGYTF. CDR3 in DNA: TGTGCTAGTGGCCGAACAGAGACTGGCTACACCTTC.